The 9 T cell receptor beta chains below all came from one sample that was sequenced in a study of vaccination effects on CD4 cells after COVID-19. Only in-frame clones appear in the TCRdb table, and some are missing; sequencing was by immunoSEQ multiplex PCR. The repertoire holds 60,000 to 65,000 clones, with about 80% as singletons. Viral peptide pool expansion of antigen-specific CD4+ T cells preceded sequencing in the ViraFEST assay. Upon completion of around 9 days in culture, CD4+ T cells were isolated. Nucleocapsid antibodies stayed negative before and after vaccination, showing no earlier SARS-CoV-2 infection. Their recognized antigens are unknown. The sample consisted of CD4+ T cells from PBMCs cultured with HCoV-OC43 spike peptides, taken before COVID-19 vaccination. Subset meaning: HCoV-OC43 spike overlapping peptide pool stimulation. These receptors originate from a human donor who received a COVID-19 vaccine.

V is TRBV30 and J is TRBJ1-4; TRBD1 is a possible D gene (5 bases). The CDR3 covers 19 residues. Germline-derived CDR1 and CDR2 are GTSNPN and SVGIG (reference sequence). V was shortened by 0 bases and J by 4 bases, with 24 bases between the two germline ends. The CDR3 protein is CAWSVSPGVPAGHNEKLFF. The CDR3 DNA is TGTGCCTGGAGTGTATCCCCGGGAGTCCCCGCAGGGCATAATGAAAAACTGTTTTTT.

The chain uses TRBV2 and TRBJ2-4, with D uncertain. This CDR3 region has 14 residues. The ends were cut back, 6 bases at V and 0 bases at J, with 9 bases in the middle. Per the germline V gene, CDR1 is SNHLY and CDR2 is FYNNEI. CDR3 in amino acids: CASSINLAKNIQYF. For the CDR3, the DNA is TGTGCCAGCAGCATAAACTTAGCCAAAAACATTCAGTACTTC. The complete variable domain, with remaining parts taken from reference TRBV2 and TRBJ2-4, reads EPEVTQTPSHQVTQMGQEVILRCVPISNHLYFYWYRQILGQKVEFLVSFYNNEISEKSEIFDDQFSVERPDGSNFTLKIRSTKLEDSAMYFCASSINLAKNIQYFGAGTRLSVL.

The rearrangement uses TRBV9 and TRBJ2-1, with D possibly TRBD2 on 5 matching bases. The CDR3 loop spans 16 amino acids. Trimming removed 4 bases from V and 2 bases from J, with 16 bases in between. Looked up from germline, CDR1 is SGDLS and CDR2 is YYNGEE. CDR3 in DNA: TGTGCCAGCAGCACCCTTCCGAGGGTCGCCTACAATGAGCAGTTCTTC. Protein sequence: CASSTLPRVAYNEQFF.

The chain has TRBV7-8 and TRBJ2-4; D is unresolved. The CDR3 sequence is 15 residues long. Trimming removed 2 bases from V and 5 bases from J, with 13 bases in between. CDR1 SGHVS and CDR2 FQNEAQ come from the germline V gene. DNA of the CDR3: TGTGCCAGCAGCTTATTCACGAGCCGGGAAAACATTCAGTACTTC. Its translation is CASSLFTSRENIQYF.

This rearrangement joins TRBV24-1 to TRBJ2-4, with 11 bases matching TRBD1. Trimming cost V 2 bases and J 5 bases; bases outside gene matches: 1. The CDR3 loop spans 15 amino acids. Germline V gene lookup returns CDR1 KGHDR and CDR2 SFDVKD. CDR3 DNA sequence: TGTGCCACCAGTGATTCGGGACAGGGGGAAAACATTCAGTACTTC. Translated: CATSDSGQGENIQYF.

This CDR3 reads CAISVIVGTDTQYF. The CDR3 DNA is TGTGCCATCAGTGTAATAGTAGGCACAGATACGCAGTATTTT. V is TRBV10-3 and J is TRBJ2-3; no definite D call. CDR1 and CDR2 (germline): ENHRY, SYGVKD. Deletions cut 4 bases from V and 1 base from J, with 9 bases between. The CDR3 sequence is 14 residues long.

The chain links TRBV9 to TRBJ2-6; D call uncertain. The V gene lost 1 base and the J gene lost 4 bases, with 9 bases spanning the gap. Looked up from germline, CDR1 is SGDLS and CDR2 is YYNGEE. CDR3 length: 15 residues. The CDR3 DNA follows: TGTGCCAGCAGCGTAAAAGGGTCCGGGGCCAACGTCCTGACTTTC. This sequence encodes CASSVKGSGANVLTF.

This clone was observed a few times. V gene TRBV5-1 combines with J gene TRBJ1-1, with D perhaps matching TRBD1 (5 bases). The germline V gene encodes CDR1 SGHRS and CDR2 YFSETQ. The CDR3 contains 16 residues. The ends were cut back, 0 bases at V and 0 bases at J, with 12 bases in the middle. In nucleotides, the CDR3 is TGCGCCAGCAGCTTGGGTGTCGGGGGAATGAACACTGAAGCTTTCTTT. Protein product: CASSLGVGGMNTEAFF.

This clone was counted between two and nine times. V is TRBV3-1 (or the pseudogene TRBV3-2) and J is TRBJ1-3, with D unresolved. The CDR3 length is 14 residues. Germline V lookup: CDR1 LGHDT, CDR2 YNNKEL (reference sequence). V was pared by 3 bases and J by 4 bases, with 10 bases between. The CDR3 region is CASSHSQVGNTIYF. CDR3 nucleotide sequence: TGTGCCAGCAGCCATTCCCAGGTGGGAAACACCATATATTTT.